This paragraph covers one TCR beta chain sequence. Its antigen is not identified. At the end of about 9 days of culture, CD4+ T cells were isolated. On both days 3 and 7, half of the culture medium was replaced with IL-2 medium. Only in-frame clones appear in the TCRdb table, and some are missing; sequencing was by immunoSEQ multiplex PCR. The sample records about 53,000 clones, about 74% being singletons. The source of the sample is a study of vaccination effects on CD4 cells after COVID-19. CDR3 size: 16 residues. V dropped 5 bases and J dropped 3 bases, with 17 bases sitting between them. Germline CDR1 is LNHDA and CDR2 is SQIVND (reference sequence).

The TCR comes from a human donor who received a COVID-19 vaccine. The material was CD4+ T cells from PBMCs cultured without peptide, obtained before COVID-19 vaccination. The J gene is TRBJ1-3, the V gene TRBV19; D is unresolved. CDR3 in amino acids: CASSLGARGLGNTIYF. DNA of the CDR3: TGTGCCAGTAGTCTGGGAGCCCGAGGCCTTGGAAACACCATATATTTT.